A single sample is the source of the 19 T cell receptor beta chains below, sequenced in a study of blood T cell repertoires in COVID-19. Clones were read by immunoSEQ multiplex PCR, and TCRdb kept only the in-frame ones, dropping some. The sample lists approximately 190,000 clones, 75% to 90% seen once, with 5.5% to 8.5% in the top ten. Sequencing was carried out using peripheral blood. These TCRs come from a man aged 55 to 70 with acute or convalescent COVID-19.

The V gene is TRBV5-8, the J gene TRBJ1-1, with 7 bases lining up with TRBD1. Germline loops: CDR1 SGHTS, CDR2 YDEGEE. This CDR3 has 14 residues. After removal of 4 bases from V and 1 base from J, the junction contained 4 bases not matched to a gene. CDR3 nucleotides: TGTGCCAGCAGCGGGGGACAGCCGAACACTGAAGCTTTCTTT. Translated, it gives CASSGGQPNTEAFF.

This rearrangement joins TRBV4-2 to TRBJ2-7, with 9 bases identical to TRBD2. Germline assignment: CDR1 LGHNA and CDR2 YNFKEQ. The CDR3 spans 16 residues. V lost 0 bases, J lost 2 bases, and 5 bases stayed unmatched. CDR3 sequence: CASSQESSGGTYEQYF. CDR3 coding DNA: TGTGCCAGCAGCCAAGAATCCAGCGGGGGGACCTACGAGCAGTACTTC.

CDR3 protein: CASSSRLAGVWNEQFF. CDR3 nucleotide sequence: TGTGCCAGCAGCTCGCGACTAGCGGGGGTATGGAATGAGCAGTTCTTC. The chain combines TRBV9 with TRBJ2-1, with 12 positions matching TRBD2. Germline V CDR1 and CDR2: SGDLS, YYNGEE. Trimming removed 4 bases from V and 7 bases from J; junction bases left unmatched: 9. The CDR3 loop spans 16 amino acids.

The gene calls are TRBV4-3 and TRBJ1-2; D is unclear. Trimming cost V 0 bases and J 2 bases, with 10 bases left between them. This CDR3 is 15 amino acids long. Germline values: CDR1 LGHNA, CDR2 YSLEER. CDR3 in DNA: TGCGCCAGCAGCCAAGAGGTAGTCTCCAACTATGGCTACACCTTC. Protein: CASSQEVVSNYGYTF.

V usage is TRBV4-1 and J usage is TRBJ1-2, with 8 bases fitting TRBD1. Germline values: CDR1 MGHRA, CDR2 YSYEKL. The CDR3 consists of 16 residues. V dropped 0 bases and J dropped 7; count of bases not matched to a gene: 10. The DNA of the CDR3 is TGCGCCAGCAGCCAAGATAGGGGTTACAGGGGGATTGGCTACACCTTC. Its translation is CASSQDRGYRGIGYTF.

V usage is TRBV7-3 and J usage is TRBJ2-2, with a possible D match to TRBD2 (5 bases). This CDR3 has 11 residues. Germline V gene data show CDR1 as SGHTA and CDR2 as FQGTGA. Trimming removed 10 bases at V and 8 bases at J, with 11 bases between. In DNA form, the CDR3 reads TGTGCCATAAGTTGGAGGGGGGAGCTGTTTTTT. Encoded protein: CAISWRGELFF.

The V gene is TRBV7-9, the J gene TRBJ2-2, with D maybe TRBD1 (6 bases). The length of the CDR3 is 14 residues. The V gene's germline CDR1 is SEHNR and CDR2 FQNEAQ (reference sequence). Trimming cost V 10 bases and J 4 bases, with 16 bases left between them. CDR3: CATKQGRGTGELFF. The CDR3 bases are TGTGCCACTAAGCAGGGCAGGGGCACCGGGGAGCTGTTTTTT.

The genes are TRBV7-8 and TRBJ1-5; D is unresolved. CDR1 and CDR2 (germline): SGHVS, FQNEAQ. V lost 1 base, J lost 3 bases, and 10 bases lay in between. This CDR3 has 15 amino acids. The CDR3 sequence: CASSLGPFANQPQHF. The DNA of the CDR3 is TGTGCCAGCAGCTTAGGGCCGTTCGCCAATCAGCCCCAGCATTTT.

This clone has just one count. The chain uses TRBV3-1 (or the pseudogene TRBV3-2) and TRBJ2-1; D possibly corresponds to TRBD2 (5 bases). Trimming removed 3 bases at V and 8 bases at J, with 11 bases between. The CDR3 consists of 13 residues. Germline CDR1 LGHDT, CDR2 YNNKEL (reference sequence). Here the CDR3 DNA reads TGTGCCAGCAGCCAGAGGACCGGGGATGAGCAGTTCTTC. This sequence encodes CASSQRTGDEQFF.

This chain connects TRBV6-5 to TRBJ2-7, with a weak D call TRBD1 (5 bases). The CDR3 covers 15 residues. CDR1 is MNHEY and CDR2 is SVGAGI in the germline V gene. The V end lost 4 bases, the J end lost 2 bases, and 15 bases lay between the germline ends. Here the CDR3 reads CASSFDRRMTYEQYF. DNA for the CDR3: TGTGCCAGCAGTTTCGACAGACGCATGACCTACGAGCAGTACTTC.

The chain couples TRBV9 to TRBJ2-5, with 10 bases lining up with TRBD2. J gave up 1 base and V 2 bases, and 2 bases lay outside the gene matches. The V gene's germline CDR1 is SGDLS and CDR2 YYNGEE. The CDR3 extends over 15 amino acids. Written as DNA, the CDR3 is TGTGCCAGCAGCGTTAGCGGGGGGCTCCAAGAGACCCAGTACTTC. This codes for CASSVSGGLQETQYF. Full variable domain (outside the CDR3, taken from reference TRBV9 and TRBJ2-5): DSGVTQTPKHLITATGQRVTLRCSPRSGDLSVYWYQQSLDQGLQFLIQYYNGEERAKGNILERFSAQQFPDLHSELNLSSLELGDSALYFCASSVSGGLQETQYFGPGTRLLVL.

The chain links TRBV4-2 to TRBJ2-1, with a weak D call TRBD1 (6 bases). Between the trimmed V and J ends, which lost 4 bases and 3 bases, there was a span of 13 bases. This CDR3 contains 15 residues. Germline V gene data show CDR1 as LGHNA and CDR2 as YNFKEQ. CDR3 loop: CASSPERGSYNEQFF. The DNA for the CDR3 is TGTGCCAGCAGCCCCGAGAGGGGGAGCTACAATGAGCAGTTCTTC.

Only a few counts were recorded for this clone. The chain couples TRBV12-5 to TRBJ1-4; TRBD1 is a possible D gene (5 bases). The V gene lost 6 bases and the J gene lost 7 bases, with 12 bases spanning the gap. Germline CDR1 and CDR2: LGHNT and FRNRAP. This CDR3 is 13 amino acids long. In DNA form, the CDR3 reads TGTGCTAGTGGCTCCCGGGGGTCTGAAAAACTGTTTTTT. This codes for CASGSRGSEKLFF.

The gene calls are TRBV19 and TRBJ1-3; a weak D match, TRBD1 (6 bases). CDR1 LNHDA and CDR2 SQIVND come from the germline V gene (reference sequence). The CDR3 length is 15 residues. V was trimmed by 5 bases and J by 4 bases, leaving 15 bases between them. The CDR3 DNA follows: TGTGCCAGTAGTTTCGGGGGGGGCACAGGAAACACCATATATTTT. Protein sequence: CASSFGGGTGNTIYF. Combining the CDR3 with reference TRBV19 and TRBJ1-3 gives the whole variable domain DGGITQSPKYLFRKEGQNVTLSCEQNLNHDAMYWYRQDPGQGLRLIYYSQIVNDFQKGDIAEGYSVSREKKESFPLTVTSAQKNPTAFYLCASSFGGGTGNTIYFGEGSWLTVV.

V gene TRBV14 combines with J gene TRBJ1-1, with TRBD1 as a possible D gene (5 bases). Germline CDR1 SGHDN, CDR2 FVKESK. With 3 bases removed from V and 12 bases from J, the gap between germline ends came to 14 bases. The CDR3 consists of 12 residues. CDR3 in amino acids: CASSQIRGFTFF. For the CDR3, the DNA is TGTGCCAGCAGCCAGATACGGGGGTTCACTTTCTTT.

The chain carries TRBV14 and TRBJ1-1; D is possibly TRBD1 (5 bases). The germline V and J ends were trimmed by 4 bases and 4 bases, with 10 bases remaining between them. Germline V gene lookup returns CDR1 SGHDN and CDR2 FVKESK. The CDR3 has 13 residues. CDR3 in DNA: TGTGCCAGCAGCCCCAGGGATTTCACTGAAGCTTTCTTT. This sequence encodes CASSPRDFTEAFF.

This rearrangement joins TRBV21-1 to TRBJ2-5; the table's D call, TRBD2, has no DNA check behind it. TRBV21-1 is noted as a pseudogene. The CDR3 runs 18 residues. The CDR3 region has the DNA TGTGCCAGCAGCAAAGACGCGGGAACTAGCGGGGTTGTAGAGACCCAGTACTTC. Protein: CASSKDAGTSGVVETQYF.

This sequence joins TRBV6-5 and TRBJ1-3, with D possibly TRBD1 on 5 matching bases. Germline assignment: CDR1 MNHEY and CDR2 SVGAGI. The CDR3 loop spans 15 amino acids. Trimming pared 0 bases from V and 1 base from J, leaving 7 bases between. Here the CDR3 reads CASSYSGGSGNTIYF. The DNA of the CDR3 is TGTGCCAGCAGTTACTCGGGGGGTTCTGGAAACACCATATATTTT.

CDR3: CASSTGQGGGGETQYF. The DNA of the CDR3 is TGTGCCAGCAGCACGGGACAGGGGGGAGGGGGAGAGACCCAGTACTTC. The gene calls are TRBV5-4 and TRBJ2-5; TRBD1 aligns across 11 bases. CDR1 is SGHNT, CDR2 YYREEE, per germline (reference sequence). The CDR3 is 16 amino acids. The junction had 9 bases not matched to a gene; V was cut back by 4 bases and J by 4 bases.